The clone carrying this T cell receptor (beta chain) was observed at least ten times. The antigen remains undetermined. Germline CDR1 is SGHRS and CDR2 is YFSETQ. Trimming left V 3 bases short and J 7 bases short, with 17 bases between. CDR3 length: 15 amino acids. The source material, RNA transcripts, was used to amplify TCR beta CDR3 regions. Carried out on the TCR CDR3, a first-round RT-PCR used the HTBI primer set. A single record per CDR3 protein comes from TCRdb applying MiXCR to the multiplex PCR reads. The sample holds more than 450,000 distinct CDR3 sequences, around 15% seen once. This sample is part of a study of T cells in Graves' hyperthyroidism and ophthalmopathy. Study conclusions and caveats: From stable hyperthyroidism, ophthalmopathy was set apart by a 13 V-J model. Most thyroid clonotypes that were expanded above 0.001 also turned up in blood. Ophthalmopathy got predicted by the model a median 6.5 months before its onset.

The receptor's source is a woman between 40 and 50 years old with Graves' hyperthyroidism. The sample taken for sequencing was blood. V usage is TRBV5-1 and J usage is TRBJ2-1; D tentatively fits TRBD1 or TRBD2 (5 bases each). Written as DNA, the CDR3 is TGCGCCAGCAGCTCGACAGCAACTAGAGGTAATGAGCAGTTCTTC. Protein sequence: CASSSTATRGNEQFF.